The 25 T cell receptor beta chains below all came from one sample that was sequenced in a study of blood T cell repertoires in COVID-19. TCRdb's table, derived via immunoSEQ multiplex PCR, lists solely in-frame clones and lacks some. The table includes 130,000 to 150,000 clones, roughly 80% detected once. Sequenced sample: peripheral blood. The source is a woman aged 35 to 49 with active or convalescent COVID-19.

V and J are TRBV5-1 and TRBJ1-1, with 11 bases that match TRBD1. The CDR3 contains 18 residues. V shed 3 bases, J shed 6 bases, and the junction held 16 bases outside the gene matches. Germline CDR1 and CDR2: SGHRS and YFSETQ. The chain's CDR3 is CASSSDMGQGVRTAEAFF. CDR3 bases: TGCGCCAGCAGCTCTGATATGGGACAGGGGGTCCGGACCGCTGAAGCTTTCTTT.

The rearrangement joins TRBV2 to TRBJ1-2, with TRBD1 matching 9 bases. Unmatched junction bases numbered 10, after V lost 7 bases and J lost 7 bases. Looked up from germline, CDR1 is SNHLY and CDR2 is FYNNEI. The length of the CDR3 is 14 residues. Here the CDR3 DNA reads TGTGCCAGCACCGGGACAGGGTTCCTTGGTGGCTACACCTTC. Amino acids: CASTGTGFLGGYTF.

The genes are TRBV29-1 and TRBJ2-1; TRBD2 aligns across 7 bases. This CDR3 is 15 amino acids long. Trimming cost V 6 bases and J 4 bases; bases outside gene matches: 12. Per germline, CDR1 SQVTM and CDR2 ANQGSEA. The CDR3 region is CSVGSSSGDYNEQFF. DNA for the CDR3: TGCAGCGTCGGTAGTTCTAGCGGAGATTACAATGAGCAGTTCTTC.

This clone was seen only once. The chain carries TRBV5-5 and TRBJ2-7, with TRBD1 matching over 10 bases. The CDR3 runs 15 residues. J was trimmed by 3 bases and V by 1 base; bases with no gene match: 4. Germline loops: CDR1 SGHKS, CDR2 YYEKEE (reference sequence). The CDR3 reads CASSLSGTGVYEQYF. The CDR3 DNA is TGTGCCAGCAGCTTGTCTGGGACAGGGGTCTACGAGCAGTACTTC.

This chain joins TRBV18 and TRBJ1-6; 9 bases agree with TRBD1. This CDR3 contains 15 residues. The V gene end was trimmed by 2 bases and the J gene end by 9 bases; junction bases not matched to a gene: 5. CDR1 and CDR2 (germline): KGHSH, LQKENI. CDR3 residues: CASSPTGTGISPLHF. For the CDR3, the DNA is TGTGCCAGCTCACCAACCGGGACAGGGATTTCACCCCTCCACTTT.

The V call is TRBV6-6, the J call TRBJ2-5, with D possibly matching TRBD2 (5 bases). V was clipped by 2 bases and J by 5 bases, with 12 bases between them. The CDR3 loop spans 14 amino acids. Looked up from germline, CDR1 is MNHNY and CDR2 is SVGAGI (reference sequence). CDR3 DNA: TGTGCCAGCAGTTACGGGGTGGGAGCGGAGACCCAGTACTTC. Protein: CASSYGVGAETQYF.

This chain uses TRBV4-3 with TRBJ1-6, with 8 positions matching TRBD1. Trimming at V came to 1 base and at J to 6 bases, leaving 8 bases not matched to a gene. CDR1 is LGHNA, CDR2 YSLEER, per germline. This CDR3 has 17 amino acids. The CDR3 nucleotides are TGCGCCAGCAGCCAAGCCATCGGACAGGGAACTAATTCACCCCTCCACTTT. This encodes CASSQAIGQGTNSPLHF.

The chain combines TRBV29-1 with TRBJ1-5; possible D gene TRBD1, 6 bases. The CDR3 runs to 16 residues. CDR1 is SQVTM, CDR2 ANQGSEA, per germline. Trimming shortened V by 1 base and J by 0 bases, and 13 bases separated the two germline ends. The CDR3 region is CSVEAADRFSNQPQHF. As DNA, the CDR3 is TGCAGCGTTGAAGCGGCGGACAGATTTAGCAATCAGCCCCAGCATTTT.

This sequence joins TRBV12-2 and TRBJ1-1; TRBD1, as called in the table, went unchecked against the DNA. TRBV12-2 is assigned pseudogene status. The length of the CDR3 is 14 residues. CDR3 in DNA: TGTGCAAGTCGCCTGGGACAGCTGAACACTGAAGCTTTCTTT. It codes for CASRLGQLNTEAFF.

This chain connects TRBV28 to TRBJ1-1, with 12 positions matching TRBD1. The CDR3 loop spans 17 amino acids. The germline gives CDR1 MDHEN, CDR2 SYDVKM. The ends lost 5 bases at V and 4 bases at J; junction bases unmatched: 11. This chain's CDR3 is CASSRPGQGAPGTEAFF. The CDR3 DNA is TGTGCCAGCAGTAGACCGGGACAGGGGGCGCCAGGCACTGAAGCTTTCTTT.

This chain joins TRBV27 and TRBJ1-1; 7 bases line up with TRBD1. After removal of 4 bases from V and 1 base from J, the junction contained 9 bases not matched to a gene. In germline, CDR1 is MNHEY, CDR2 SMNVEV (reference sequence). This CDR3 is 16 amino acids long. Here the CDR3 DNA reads TGTGCCAGCAGTTCGTACGAAACAGGGGCGAACACTGAAGCTTTCTTT. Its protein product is CASSSYETGANTEAFF.

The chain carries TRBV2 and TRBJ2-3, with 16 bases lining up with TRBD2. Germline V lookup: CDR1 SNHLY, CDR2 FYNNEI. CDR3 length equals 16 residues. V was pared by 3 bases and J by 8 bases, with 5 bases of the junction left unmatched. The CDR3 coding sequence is TGTGCCAGCAGTGAGGGACTAGCGGGGGGGCAAGGTACGCAGTATTTT. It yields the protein CASSEGLAGGQGTQYF. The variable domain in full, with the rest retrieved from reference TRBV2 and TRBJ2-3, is EPEVTQTPSHQVTQMGQEVILRCVPISNHLYFYWYRQILGQKVEFLVSFYNNEISEKSEIFDDQFSVERPDGSNFTLKIRSTKLEDSAMYFCASSEGLAGGQGTQYFGPGTRLTVL.

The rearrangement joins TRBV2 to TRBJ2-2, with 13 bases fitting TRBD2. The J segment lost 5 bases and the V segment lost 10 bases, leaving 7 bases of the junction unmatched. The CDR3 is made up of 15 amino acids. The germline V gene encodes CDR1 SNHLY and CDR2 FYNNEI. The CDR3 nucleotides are TGTGCCACCGGGGGACTAGCGGGAAGTACCGGGGAGCTGTTTTTT. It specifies CATGGLAGSTGELFF.

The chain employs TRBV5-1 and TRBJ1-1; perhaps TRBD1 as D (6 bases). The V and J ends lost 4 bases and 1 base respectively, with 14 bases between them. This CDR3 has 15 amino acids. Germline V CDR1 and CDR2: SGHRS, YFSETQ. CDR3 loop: CASSQRGGPNTEAFF. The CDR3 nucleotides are TGCGCCAGCAGCCAGAGAGGGGGTCCGAACACTGAAGCTTTCTTT.

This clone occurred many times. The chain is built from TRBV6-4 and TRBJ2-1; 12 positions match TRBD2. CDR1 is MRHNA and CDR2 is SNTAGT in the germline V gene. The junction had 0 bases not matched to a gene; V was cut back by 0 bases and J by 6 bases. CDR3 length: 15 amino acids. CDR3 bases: TGTGCCAGCAGTGACTCGACTAGCGGGAGCAATGAGCAGTTCTTC. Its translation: CASSDSTSGSNEQFF.

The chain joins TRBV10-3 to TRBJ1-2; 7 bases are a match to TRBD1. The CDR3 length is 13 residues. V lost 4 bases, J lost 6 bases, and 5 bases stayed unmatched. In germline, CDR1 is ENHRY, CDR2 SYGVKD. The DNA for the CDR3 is TGTGCCATCAGTGCCCAGACAGGGAATGGCTACACCTTC. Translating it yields CAISAQTGNGYTF.

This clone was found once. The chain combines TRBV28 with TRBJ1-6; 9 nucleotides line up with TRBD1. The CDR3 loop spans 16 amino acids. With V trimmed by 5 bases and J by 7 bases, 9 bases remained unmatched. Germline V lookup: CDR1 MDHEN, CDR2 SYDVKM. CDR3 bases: TGTGCCAGCAGTAAACCCGGGACAGGGTTAAATTCACCCCTCCACTTT. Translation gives CASSKPGTGLNSPLHF.

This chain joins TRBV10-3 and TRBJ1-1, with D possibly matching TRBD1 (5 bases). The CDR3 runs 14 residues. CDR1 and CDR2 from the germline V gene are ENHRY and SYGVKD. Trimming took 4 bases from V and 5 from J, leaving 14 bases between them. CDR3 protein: CAISVQGTDTEAFF. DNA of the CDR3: TGTGCCATCAGTGTCCAGGGTACGGATACTGAAGCTTTCTTT.

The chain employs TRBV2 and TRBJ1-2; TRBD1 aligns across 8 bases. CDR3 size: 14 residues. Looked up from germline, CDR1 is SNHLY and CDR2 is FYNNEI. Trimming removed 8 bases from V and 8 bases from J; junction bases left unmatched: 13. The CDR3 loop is CASHRTGSSRGYTF. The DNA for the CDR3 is TGTGCCAGCCATCGGACAGGGAGTTCGCGAGGCTACACCTTC.

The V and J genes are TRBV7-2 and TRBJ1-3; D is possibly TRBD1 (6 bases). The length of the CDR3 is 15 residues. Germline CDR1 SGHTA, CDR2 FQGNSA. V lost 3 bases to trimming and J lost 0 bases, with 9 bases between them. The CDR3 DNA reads TGTGCCAGCAGCTTCGGACAGCCCTCTGGAAACACCATATATTTT. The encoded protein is CASSFGQPSGNTIYF.

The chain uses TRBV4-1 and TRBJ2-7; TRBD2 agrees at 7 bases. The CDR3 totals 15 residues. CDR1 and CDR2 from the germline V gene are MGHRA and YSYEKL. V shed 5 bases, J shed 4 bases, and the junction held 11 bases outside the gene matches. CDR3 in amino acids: CASSVNAGTIYEQYF. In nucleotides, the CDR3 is TGCGCCAGCAGCGTAAACGCGGGGACTATTTACGAGCAGTACTTC.

The CDR3 loop reads CASRMGQVNSPLHF. In DNA, the CDR3 is TGTGCCAGTAGAATGGGACAGGTCAATTCACCCCTCCACTTT. The rearrangement uses TRBV19 and TRBJ1-6, with 8 positions matching TRBD1. V gave up 6 bases and J gave up 7 bases; unmatched junction bases: 5. The CDR3 totals 14 residues. Germline CDR1 and CDR2: LNHDA and SQIVND (reference sequence).

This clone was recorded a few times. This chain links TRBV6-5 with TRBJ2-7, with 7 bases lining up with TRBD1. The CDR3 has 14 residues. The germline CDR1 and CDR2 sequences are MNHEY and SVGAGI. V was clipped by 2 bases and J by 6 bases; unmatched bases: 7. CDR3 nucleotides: TGTGCCAGCAGTTACACGGAGACAGGGTCCGAGCAGTACTTC. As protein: CASSYTETGSEQYF.

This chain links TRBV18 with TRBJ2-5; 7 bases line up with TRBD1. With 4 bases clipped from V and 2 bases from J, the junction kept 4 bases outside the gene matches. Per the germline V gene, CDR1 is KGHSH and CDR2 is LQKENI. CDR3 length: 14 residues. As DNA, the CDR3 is TGTGCCAGCTCACGATCGACAGGGCAAGAGACCCAGTACTTC. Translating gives CASSRSTGQETQYF.

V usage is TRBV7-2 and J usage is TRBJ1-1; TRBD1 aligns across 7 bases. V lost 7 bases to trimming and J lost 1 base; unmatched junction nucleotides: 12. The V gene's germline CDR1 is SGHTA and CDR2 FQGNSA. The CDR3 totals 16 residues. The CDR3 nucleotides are TGTGCCAGCACCTTCAAACCCACAGGGGCGAACACTGAAGCTTTCTTT. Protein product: CASTFKPTGANTEAFF.